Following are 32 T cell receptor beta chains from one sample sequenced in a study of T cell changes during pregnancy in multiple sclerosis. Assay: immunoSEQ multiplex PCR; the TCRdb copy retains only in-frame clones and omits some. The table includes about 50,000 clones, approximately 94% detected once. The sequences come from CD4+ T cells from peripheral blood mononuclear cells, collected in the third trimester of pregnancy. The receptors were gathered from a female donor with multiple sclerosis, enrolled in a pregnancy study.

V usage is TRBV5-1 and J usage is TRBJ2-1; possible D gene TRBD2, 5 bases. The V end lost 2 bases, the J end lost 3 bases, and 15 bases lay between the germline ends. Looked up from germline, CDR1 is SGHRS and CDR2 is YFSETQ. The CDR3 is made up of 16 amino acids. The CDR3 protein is CASSFTAGRVYNEQFF. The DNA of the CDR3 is TGCGCCAGCAGCTTCACGGCGGGTCGTGTCTACAATGAGCAGTTCTTC.

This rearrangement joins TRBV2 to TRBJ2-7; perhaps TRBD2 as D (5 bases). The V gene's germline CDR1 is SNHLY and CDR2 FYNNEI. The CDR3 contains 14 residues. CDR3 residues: CSSRSSIRGGEQYF. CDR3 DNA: TGTTCTTCCCGGAGCTCAATACGCGGAGGCGAGCAGTACTTC.

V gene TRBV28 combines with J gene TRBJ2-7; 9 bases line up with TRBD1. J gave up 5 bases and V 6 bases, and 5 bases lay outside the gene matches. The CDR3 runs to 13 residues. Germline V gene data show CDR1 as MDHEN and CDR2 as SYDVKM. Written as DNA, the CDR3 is TGTGCCAGCAGCCCCGGGGACAGGGACGAGCAGTACTTC. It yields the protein CASSPGDRDEQYF.

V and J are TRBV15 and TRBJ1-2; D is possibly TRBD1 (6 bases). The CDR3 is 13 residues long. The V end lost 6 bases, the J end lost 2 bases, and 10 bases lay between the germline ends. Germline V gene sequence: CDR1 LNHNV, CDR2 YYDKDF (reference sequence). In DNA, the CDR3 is TGTGCCACCAGAATGGACAGCAACTATGGCTACACCTTC. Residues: CATRMDSNYGYTF.

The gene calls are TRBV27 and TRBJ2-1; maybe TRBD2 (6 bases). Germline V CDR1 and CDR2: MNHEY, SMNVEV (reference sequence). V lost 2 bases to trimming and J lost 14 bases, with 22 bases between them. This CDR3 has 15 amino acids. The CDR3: CASSLEGLGLPTKFF. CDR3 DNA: TGTGCCAGCAGTTTAGAGGGACTGGGACTCCCGACTAAGTTCTTC.

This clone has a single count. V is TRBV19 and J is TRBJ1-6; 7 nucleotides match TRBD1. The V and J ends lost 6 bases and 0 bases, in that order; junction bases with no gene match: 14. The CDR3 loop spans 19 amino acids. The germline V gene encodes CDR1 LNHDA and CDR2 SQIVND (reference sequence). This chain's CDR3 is CASSPSGQATSSYNSPLHF. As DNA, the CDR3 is TGTGCCAGTAGCCCCTCAGGACAGGCCACAAGCTCCTATAATTCACCCCTCCACTTT.

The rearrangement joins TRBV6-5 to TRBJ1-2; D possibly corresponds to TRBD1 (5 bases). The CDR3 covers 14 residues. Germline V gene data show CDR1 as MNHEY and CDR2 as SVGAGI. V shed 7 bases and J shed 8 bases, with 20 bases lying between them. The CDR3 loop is CASTNLRGADGYTF. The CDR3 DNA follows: TGTGCCAGCACTAACCTTAGGGGTGCTGACGGCTACACCTTC.

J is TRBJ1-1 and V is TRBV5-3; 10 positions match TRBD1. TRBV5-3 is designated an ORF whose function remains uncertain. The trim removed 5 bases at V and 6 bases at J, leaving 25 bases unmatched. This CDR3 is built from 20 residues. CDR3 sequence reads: CARRTRDRGIRVLGRAEAFF. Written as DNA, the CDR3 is TGTGCCAGAAGGACCCGGGACAGGGGAATTCGAGTGTTGGGCCGGGCTGAAGCTTTCTTT.

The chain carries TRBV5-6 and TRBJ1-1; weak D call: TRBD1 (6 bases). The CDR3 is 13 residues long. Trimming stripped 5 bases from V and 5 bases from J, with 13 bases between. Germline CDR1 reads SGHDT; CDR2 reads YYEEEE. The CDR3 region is CASSFTGRTEAFF. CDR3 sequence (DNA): TGTGCCAGCAGTTTTACAGGGCGGACTGAAGCTTTCTTT.

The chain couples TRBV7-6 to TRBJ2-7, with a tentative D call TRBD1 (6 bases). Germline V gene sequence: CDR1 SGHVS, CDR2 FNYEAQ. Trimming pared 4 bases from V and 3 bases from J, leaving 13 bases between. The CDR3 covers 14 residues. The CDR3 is CASSSNRAHYEQYF. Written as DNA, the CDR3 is TGTGCCAGCAGCTCGAACAGGGCTCACTACGAGCAGTACTTC.

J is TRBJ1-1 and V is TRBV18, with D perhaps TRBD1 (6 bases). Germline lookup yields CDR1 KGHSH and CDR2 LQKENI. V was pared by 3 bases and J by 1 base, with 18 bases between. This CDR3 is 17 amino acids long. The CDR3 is CASSPIRSDSPNTEAFF. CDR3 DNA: TGTGCCAGCTCACCCATAAGATCGGACAGCCCGAACACTGAAGCTTTCTTT.

CDR3 coding DNA: TGTGCCAGCAGCCAAGTTTCCTCGGGACTTAGCAATCAGCCCCAGCATTTT. It yields the protein CASSQVSSGLSNQPQHF. This rearrangement joins TRBV4-2 to TRBJ1-5; D possibly corresponds to TRBD1 (5 bases). Germline values: CDR1 LGHNA, CDR2 YNFKEQ. This CDR3 contains 17 residues. V shed 1 base and J shed 0 bases, with 13 bases lying between them.

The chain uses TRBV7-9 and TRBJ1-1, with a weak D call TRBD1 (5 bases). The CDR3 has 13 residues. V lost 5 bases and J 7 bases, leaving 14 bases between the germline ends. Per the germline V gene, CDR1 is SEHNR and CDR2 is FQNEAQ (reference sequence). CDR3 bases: TGTGCCAGCAGCCCAGCCAAGGGGCATGAAGCTTTCTTT. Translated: CASSPAKGHEAFF.

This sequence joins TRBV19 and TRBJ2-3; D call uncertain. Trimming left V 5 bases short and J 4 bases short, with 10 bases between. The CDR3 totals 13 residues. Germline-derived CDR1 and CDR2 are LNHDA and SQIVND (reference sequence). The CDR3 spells CASSFQVSDTQYF. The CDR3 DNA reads TGTGCCAGTAGTTTTCAGGTGTCAGATACGCAGTATTTT.

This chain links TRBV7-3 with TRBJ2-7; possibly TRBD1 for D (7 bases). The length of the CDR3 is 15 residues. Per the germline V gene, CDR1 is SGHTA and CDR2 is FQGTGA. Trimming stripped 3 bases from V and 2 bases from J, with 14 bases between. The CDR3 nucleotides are TGTGCCAGCAGCTTCCGGGGCGGGACAGCCTACGAGCAGTACTTC. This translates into CASSFRGGTAYEQYF.

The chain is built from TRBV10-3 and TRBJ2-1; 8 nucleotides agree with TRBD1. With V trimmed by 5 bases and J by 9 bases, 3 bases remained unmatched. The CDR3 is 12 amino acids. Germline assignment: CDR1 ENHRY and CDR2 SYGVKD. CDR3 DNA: TGTGCCATCAGTCCAACAGGGGGTGAGCAGTTCTTC. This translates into CAISPTGGEQFF.

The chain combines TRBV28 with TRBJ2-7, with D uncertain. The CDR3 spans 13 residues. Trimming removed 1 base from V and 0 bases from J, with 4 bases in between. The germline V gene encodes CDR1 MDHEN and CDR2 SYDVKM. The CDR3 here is CASSLYTSYEQYF. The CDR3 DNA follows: TGTGCCAGCAGTTTATACACCTCCTACGAGCAGTACTTC.

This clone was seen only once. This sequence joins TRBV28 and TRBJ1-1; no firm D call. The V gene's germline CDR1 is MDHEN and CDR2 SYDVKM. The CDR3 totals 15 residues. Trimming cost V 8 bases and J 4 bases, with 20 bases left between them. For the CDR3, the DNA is TGTGCCAGCGTATCTCCGGGGAGGGTGGGCACTGAAGCTTTCTTT. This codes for CASVSPGRVGTEAFF.

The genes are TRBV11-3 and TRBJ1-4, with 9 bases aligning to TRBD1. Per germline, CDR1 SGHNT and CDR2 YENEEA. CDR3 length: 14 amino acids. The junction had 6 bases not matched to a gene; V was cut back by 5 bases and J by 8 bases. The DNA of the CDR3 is TGTGCCAGCAGCCCCGGGACAGGGCACGAAAAACTGTTTTTT. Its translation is CASSPGTGHEKLFF. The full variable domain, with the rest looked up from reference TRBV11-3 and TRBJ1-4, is EAGVVQSPRYKIIEKKQPVAFWCNPISGHNTLYWYLQNLGQGPELLIRYENEEAVDDSQLPKDRFSAERLKGVDSTLKIQPAELGDSAVYLCASSPGTGHEKLFFGSGTQLSVL.

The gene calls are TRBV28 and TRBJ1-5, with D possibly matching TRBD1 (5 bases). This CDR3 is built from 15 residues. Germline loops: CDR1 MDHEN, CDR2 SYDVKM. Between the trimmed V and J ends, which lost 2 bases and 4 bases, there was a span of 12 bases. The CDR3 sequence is CASSLRDGGNQPQHF. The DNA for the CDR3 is TGTGCCAGCAGTTTAAGGGACGGAGGGAATCAGCCCCAGCATTTT.

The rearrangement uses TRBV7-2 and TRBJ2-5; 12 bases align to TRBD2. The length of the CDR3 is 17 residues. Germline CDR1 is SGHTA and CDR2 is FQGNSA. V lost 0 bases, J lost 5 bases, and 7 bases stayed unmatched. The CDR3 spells CASSLAALAGGLETQYF. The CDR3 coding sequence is TGTGCCAGCAGCTTAGCGGCACTAGCGGGAGGCCTGGAGACCCAGTACTTC.

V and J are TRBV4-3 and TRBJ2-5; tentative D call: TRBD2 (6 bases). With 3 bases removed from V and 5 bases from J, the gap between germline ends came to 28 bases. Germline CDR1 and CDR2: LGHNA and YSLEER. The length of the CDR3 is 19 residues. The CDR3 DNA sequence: TGCGCCAGCAGCCAGTCGTCAATTTCGGGACTCCGAAGACCGGAGACCCAGTACTTC. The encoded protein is CASSQSSISGLRRPETQYF.

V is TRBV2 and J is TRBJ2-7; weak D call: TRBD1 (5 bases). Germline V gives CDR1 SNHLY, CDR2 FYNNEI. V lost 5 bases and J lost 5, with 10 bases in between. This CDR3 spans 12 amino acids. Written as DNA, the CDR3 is TGTGCCAGCAGTCAGCAAGGGGACGAGCAGTACTTC. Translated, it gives CASSQQGDEQYF.

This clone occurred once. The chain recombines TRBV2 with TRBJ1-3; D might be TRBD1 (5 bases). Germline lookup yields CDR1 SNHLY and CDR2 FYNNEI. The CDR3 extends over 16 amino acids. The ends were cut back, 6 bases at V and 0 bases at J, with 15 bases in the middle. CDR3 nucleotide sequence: TGTGCCAGCAGCCAGGGACGGGAGAGCTCTGGAAACACCATATATTTT. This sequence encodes CASSQGRESSGNTIYF. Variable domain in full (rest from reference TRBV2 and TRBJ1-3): EPEVTQTPSHQVTQMGQEVILRCVPISNHLYFYWYRQILGQKVEFLVSFYNNEISEKSEIFDDQFSVERPDGSNFTLKIRSTKLEDSAMYFCASSQGRESSGNTIYFGEGSWLTVV.

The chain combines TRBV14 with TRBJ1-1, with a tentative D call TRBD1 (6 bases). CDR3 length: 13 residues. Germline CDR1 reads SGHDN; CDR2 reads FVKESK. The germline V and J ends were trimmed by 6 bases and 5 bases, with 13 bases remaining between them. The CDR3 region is CASSNRAGTEAFF. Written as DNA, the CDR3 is TGTGCCAGCAGTAACAGGGCCGGGACTGAAGCTTTCTTT.

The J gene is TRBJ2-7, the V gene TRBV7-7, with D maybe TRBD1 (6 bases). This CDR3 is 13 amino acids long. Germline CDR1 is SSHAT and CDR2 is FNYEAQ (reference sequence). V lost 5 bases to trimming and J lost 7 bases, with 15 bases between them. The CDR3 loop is CASSINRVGEQYF. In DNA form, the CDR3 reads TGTGCCAGCAGCATAAACAGGGTAGGGGAGCAGTACTTC.

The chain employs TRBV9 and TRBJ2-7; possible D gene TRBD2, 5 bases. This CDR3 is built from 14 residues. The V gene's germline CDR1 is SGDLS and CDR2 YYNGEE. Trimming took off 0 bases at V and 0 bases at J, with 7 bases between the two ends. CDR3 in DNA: TGTGCCAGCAGCGTAGATGGGAGCTCCTACGAGCAGTACTTC. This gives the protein CASSVDGSSYEQYF. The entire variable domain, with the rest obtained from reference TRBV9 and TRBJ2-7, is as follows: DSGVTQTPKHLITATGQRVTLRCSPRSGDLSVYWYQQSLDQGLQFLIQYYNGEERAKGNILERFSAQQFPDLHSELNLSSLELGDSALYFCASSVDGSSYEQYFGPGTRLTVT.

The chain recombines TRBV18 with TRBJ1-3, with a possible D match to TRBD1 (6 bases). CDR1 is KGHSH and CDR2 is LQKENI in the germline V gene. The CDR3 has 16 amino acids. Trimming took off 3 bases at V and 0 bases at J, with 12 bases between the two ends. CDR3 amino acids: CASSPEQGSSGNTIYF. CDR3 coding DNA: TGTGCCAGCTCACCGGAACAGGGTTCCTCTGGAAACACCATATATTTT.

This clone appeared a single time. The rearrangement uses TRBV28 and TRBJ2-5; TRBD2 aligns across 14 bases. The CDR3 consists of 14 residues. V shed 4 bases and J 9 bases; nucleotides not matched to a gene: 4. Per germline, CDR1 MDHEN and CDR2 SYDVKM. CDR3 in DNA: TGTGCCAGCAGTTCGGGACTAGCGGGAGATCCCCAGTACTTC. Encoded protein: CASSSGLAGDPQYF.

The CDR3 protein is CASSFREVGSRYF. In DNA form, the CDR3 reads TGTGCCAGCAGTTTCAGGGAGGTGGGGAGTCGGTACTTC. The chain carries TRBV27 and TRBJ2-7; the D gene is possibly TRBD2 (6 bases). Per germline, CDR1 MNHEY and CDR2 SMNVEV (reference sequence). The V end lost 3 bases, the J end lost 12 bases, and 18 bases lay between the germline ends. The CDR3 has 13 amino acids.

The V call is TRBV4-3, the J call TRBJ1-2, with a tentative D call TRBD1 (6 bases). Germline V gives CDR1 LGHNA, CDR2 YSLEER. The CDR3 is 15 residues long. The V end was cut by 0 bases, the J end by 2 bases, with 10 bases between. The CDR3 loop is CASSQEDRRNYGYTF. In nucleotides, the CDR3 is TGCGCCAGCAGCCAAGAAGACAGGAGGAACTATGGCTACACCTTC.

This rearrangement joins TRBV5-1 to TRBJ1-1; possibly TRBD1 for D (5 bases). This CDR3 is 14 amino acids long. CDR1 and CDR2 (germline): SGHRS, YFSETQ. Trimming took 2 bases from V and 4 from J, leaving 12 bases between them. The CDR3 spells CASSFQGFGTEAFF. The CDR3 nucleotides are TGCGCCAGCAGCTTTCAGGGTTTTGGCACTGAAGCTTTCTTT. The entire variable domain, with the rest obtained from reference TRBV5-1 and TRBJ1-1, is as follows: KAGVTQTPRYLIKTRGQQVTLSCSPISGHRSVSWYQQTPGQGLQFLFEYFSETQRNKGNFPGRFSGRQFSNSRSEMNVSTLELGDSALYLCASSFQGFGTEAFFGQGTRLTVV.